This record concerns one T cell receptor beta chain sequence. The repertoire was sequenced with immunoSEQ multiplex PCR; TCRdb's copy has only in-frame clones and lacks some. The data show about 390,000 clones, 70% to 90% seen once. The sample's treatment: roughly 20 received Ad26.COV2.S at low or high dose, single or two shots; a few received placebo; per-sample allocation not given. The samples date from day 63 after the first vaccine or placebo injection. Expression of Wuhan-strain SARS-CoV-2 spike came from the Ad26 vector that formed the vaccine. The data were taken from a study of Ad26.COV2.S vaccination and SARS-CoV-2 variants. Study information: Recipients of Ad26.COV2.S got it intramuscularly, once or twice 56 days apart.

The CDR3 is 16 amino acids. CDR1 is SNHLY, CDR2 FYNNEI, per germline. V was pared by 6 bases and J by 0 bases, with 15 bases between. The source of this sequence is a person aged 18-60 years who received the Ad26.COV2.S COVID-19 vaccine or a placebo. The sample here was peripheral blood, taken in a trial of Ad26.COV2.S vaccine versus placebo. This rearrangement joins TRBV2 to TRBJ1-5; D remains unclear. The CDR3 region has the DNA TGTGCCAGCAGCCGAGGTTCAGTCTATAGCAATCAGCCCCAGCATTTT. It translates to CASSRGSVYSNQPQHF.